The entry below describes one T cell receptor (beta chain). Its antigen specificity is not known. The sample holds no much larger clone one base away, and base qualities are not on file. The data derive from a study of identical twins (TCRdb year 2016). Turning to the overall study: To test whether fetal clonotypes persist, this study deep-sequenced TCR alpha and beta repertoires from monozygotic twins, from unrelated adults of various ages, and from cord blood. Replicate twin experiments were performed at different times using different library preparation protocols to rule out contamination.

Only healthy Caucasian donors were included. The twin cohort consisted of three pairs of female monozygotic twins, all aged about 18 to 29 years. Peripheral blood mononuclear cells were the source from which RNA for the TCR libraries was isolated. Points the paper makes about the study in general: Because the same donors could not be followed over many years, conclusions were based on cross-sectional statistical analysis. Invariant T cells such as MAIT and iNKT could partly confound zero-insertion analyses, though diverse VJ usage argued against this for most clonotypes. A weaker excess of twin sharing was found in beta out-of-frame sequences because the signal-to-noise ratio was lowered by fewer shared sequences. Fewer insertions were carried by abundant cord blood beta clonotypes, a similar but weaker trend appeared in young adult naive repertoires, and no such trend appeared in memory repertoires. Recombination models systematically underestimated out-of-frame TCR alpha sharing in monozygotic twins but agreed with sharing between unrelated individuals. Compared with coincidental sharing between unrelated individuals, an excess of low generation-probability sequences was observed among out-of-frame TCR alpha sequences shared between twins.

Inclusive of the bounding cysteine and phenylalanine, the CDR3 is 16 residues long. Kept here is only the CDR3 DNA, which spans 48 bases and is read in frame from base 1. Trimming removed 0 bases from V and 5 bases from J, leaving 18 bases between the germline ends. CDR1 and CDR2 (DFQATT, SNEGSKA) derive from the germline V gene (reference sequence). Libraries were constructed by 5' RACE. The sequencer was an Illumina HiSeq 2000. A universal primer binding site was introduced by template switching, and a unique molecular identifier was present in the final cDNA, enabling accurate counting of TCR cDNA molecules. Specific primers in the conserved constant-segment region were used to synthesize first-strand cDNA for the TCR alpha and beta chains. To control for contamination, every cDNA library was double barcoded, receiving both a SMART-Mk sample barcode and Illumina barcodes. TruSeq adapter sequences, together with Illumina sample barcodes, were added in two successive PCR steps. Sequencing of the TCR alpha and beta cDNA libraries was done on the Illumina HiSeq platform using custom primers. In the source study's methods: MiGEC was used to process raw reads and extract unique molecular identifiers, and MiXCR was used to find CDR3 positions. Recombination models were inferred per individual with the repgenHMM and IGoR tools using an EM algorithm. The analysis of shared clonotypes was done with the tcR package in R, with sharing normalized by the product of cloneset sizes. To study raw recombination without the effects of thymic and clonal selection, out-of-frame nonproductive sequences were analyzed. TCRdb passed the public sequencing reads through fastp at Q25 and MiXCR, retaining productive beta sequences. Identical CDR3 proteins give one entry, which carries the most common genes and DNA. These V and J calls are TCRdb output, not the study's own analysis. The sample yields about 920,000 distinct CDR3 sequences; 10% to 15% were counted once. The ten largest clonotypes hold about 1.5% of the sample.

The data also belong to a second study, concerning yellow fever vaccine responses in identical twins. The second study reports: The authors reported that the T cell response to vaccination in identical twins appeared partly convergent and partly personalized. The study precisely tracked vaccine-responding T cell clones in identical twins.

The origin of this receptor is a woman in her late teens or twenties in good health. The specimen sequenced was PBMCs. The sequence links TRBV20-1 to TRBJ2-3; the D segment could be TRBD2, given 7 matching bases. The sequence in DNA is TGCAGTGCTAGAGATCTAGGGGGGGCATATGGAGATACGCAGTATTTT. Translated, this is CSARDLGGAYGDTQYF.